These 7 T cell receptor beta chains came from one sample sequenced in a study of monozygotic twins with inflammatory bowel disease. TCRdb reprocessed the 5' RACE reads and reports one entry per CDR3 protein, with no DNA. This sample's table has about 150,000 distinct CDR3 sequences. The material sequenced was blood. The source is a human donor with ulcerative colitis or Crohn's disease, or a healthy co-twin of an affected twin (not recorded which).

The chain couples TRBV20-1 to TRBJ2-1; the TCRdb D gene call, TRBD2, has no DNA to confirm it. Germline values: CDR1 DFQATT, CDR2 SNEGSKA (reference sequence). The CDR3 consists of 14 residues. CDR3 residues: CSARREGPLDEQFF.

This chain uses TRBV7-2 with TRBJ1-1; absent DNA, TCRdb's TRBD1 call cannot be checked. The germline CDR1 and CDR2 sequences are SGHTA and FQGNSA. This CDR3 has 16 amino acids. Here the CDR3 reads CASSSQSSRANTEAFF.

The CDR3 spells CASNKGQPNQPQHF. The V gene is TRBV28, the J gene TRBJ1-5; TCRdb selects TRBD1, and the lack of DNA leaves this call unchecked. Germline V gene sequence: CDR1 MDHEN, CDR2 SYDVKM. The CDR3 covers 14 residues.

This chain uses TRBV4-1 with TRBJ2-1; checking the TCRdb D call of TRBD1 is not possible without DNA. The CDR3 runs 16 residues. The germline V gene encodes CDR1 MGHRA and CDR2 YSYEKL. CDR3 loop: CASSQDITGVFNEQFF.

The CDR3 sequence is CASSVAAGVVTDTQYF. This chain joins TRBV9 and TRBJ2-3; TCRdb outputs TRBD2, but without DNA this stays unchecked. The CDR3 covers 16 residues. Germline CDR1 reads SGDLS; CDR2 reads YYNGEE.

This chain links TRBV12-3 or TRBV12-4 with TRBJ2-1; TCRdb selects TRBD2, and the lack of DNA leaves this call unchecked. The CDR3 has 15 amino acids. CDR3 amino acids: CASSLRLAGLNEQFF.

The V gene is TRBV9, the J gene TRBJ2-3. The CDR3 is 14 amino acids. Germline V gene lookup returns CDR1 SGDLS and CDR2 YYNGEE. The CDR3 sequence: CASSVATLSDTQYF.